Presented here are 20 T cell receptor beta chains from one specimen sequenced in a study of type 1 regulatory T cells. TCRdb re-analysed the reads in MiXCR, keeping a single row per CDR3 protein. The table includes 80,000 to 100,000 distinct CDR3 sequences, around 30% detected once. Sequencing was carried out using CD4+ T cells, either the whole sample or a sorted fraction (not recorded which). The receptors shown here come from a human donor in good health.

The chain is built from TRBV29-1 and TRBJ2-7, with D unclear. Germline CDR1 and CDR2: SQVTM and ANQGSEA. The CDR3 loop spans 12 amino acids. The V end was cut by 4 bases, the J end by 3 bases, with 10 bases between. CDR3 coding DNA: TGCAGCGTTGTTTTGGAAAGCTACGAGCAGTACTTC. It codes for CSVVLESYEQYF.

This clonotype was seen only a few times. This chain uses TRBV12-3 or TRBV12-4 with TRBJ1-2, with D perhaps matching TRBD1 (6 bases). This CDR3 spans 14 amino acids. V was pared by 4 bases and J by 4 bases, with 13 bases between. CDR3 amino acids: CASSSTRGPYGYTF. The CDR3 DNA sequence: TGTGCCAGCAGTTCAACCAGGGGTCCCTATGGCTACACCTTC.

This clonotype was observed a handful of times. The chain joins TRBV29-1 to TRBJ1-4; D call uncertain. Looked up from germline, CDR1 is SQVTM and CDR2 is ANQGSEA. This CDR3 has 13 amino acids. V lost 7 bases and J 5 bases, leaving 14 bases between the germline ends. The CDR3 DNA sequence: TGCAGCGCAAGACCCAGTGTGAATGAAAAACTGTTTTTT. Amino acid sequence: CSARPSVNEKLFF.

The CDR3 DNA reads TGTGCCAGCAGCAACCACCCAGGGGTGACCCCCGGGGGGCAGTACTTC. Protein: CASSNHPGVTPGGQYF. The chain links TRBV27 to TRBJ2-7, with D perhaps matching TRBD1 or TRBD2 (6 bases each). The V end lost 6 bases, the J end lost 9 bases, and 27 bases lay between the germline ends. This CDR3 region has 16 residues. Germline CDR1 MNHEY, CDR2 SMNVEV (reference sequence).

The chain carries TRBV27 and TRBJ2-1, with 10 bases that match TRBD2. Germline V gene data show CDR1 as MNHEY and CDR2 as SMNVEV (reference sequence). This CDR3 comprises 15 residues. V trimming: 5 bases; J trimming: 9 bases; junction bases outside the gene matches: 10. The CDR3 nucleotides read TGTGCCAGCAGTGACCTAGCGGGAGCACGGGGTGAGCAGTTCTTC. Its translation is CASSDLAGARGEQFF.

This clonotype was detected only a few times. The chain links TRBV6-2 or TRBV6-3 to TRBJ1-2; 9 bases fit TRBD1. This CDR3 contains 18 residues. J was trimmed by 1 base and V by 3 bases; bases with no gene match: 12. Germline V gene data show CDR1 as MNHEY and CDR2 as SVGEGT. The CDR3 nucleotides are TGTGCCAGCAGTTATAGTGCTGGACAGGGGAACCGTAACTATGGCTACACCTTC. Its protein product is CASSYSAGQGNRNYGYTF.

The gene calls are TRBV20-1 and TRBJ2-4, with 7 positions matching TRBD2. Germline CDR1 is DFQATT and CDR2 is SNEGSKA (reference sequence). V gave up 0 bases and J gave up 0 bases; unmatched junction bases: 5. This CDR3 is built from 16 residues. CDR3 region: CSARDLTSPAKNIQYF. The CDR3 region has the DNA TGCAGTGCTAGAGATCTGACTAGCCCAGCCAAAAACATTCAGTACTTC.

This clonotype was found a few times. The chain carries TRBV24-1 and TRBJ2-1, with D possibly TRBD2 on 6 matching bases. V gave up 6 bases and J gave up 10 bases, with 15 bases separating them. CDR1 is KGHDR, CDR2 SFDVKD, per germline. This CDR3 has 13 amino acids. The CDR3 coding sequence is TGTGCCACCAGTCGGGGTTCGGGGGTAGAGCAGTTCTTC. It codes for CATSRGSGVEQFF.

V is TRBV24-1 and J is TRBJ1-1; D is perhaps TRBD1 (5 bases). The germline V gene has CDR1 KGHDR and CDR2 SFDVKD. Trimming left V 0 bases short and J 6 bases short, with 25 bases between. CDR3 length: 19 residues. The CDR3 loop is CATSDLSGGGEGMFPEAFF. CDR3 sequence (DNA): TGTGCCACCAGTGATTTGTCTGGGGGGGGTGAAGGGATGTTTCCTGAAGCTTTCTTT.

This chain joins TRBV5-1 and TRBJ2-5, with 8 bases fitting TRBD2. The ends lost 5 bases at V and 4 bases at J; junction bases unmatched: 25. The germline V gene encodes CDR1 SGHRS and CDR2 YFSETQ. This CDR3 has 20 amino acids. CDR3 nucleotide sequence: TGCGCCAGCAGTCTTCGGACGGCGGGACTAGTCGGTCTGAGGGGAGAGACCCAGTACTTC. Amino acids: CASSLRTAGLVGLRGETQYF.

This clonotype was found a few times. This chain connects TRBV19 to TRBJ2-1; the D gene is possibly TRBD2 (5 bases). This CDR3 contains 15 residues. Germline V gene data show CDR1 as LNHDA and CDR2 as SQIVND (reference sequence). Trimming left V 10 bases short and J 3 bases short, with 19 bases between. CDR3 protein: CATTGWLADYNEQFF. CDR3 nucleotides: TGTGCCACTACCGGGTGGCTAGCAGACTACAATGAGCAGTTCTTC.

In the case of this clonotype: The conserved phenylalanine or tryptophan is not found at the CDR3 terminus, so this likely reflects a read error. This chain links TRBV11-2 with TRBJ1-2, with D possibly being TRBD1 (6 bases). This CDR3 contains 14 residues. Germline V gene lookup returns CDR1 SGHAT and CDR2 FQNNGV. Trimming removed 5 bases at V and 8 bases at J, with 18 bases between. CDR3 protein: CASSIPPGAYGYTL. DNA for the CDR3: TGTGCCAGCAGCATCCCCCCGGGGGCTTACGGCTACACCTTA.

This clonotype has a handful of counts. The chain has TRBV20-1 and TRBJ2-1; 13 nucleotides align to TRBD2. With 0 bases clipped from V and 7 bases from J, the junction kept 6 bases outside the gene matches. Germline lookup yields CDR1 DFQATT and CDR2 SNEGSKA (reference sequence). The CDR3 runs 16 residues. The CDR3 sequence: CSARDGLAGVENEQFF. Here the CDR3 DNA reads TGCAGTGCTAGAGATGGACTAGCGGGAGTTGAGAATGAGCAGTTCTTC.

The chain combines TRBV7-2 with TRBJ2-5, with TRBD1 as a possible D gene (6 bases). The CDR3 is made up of 13 amino acids. CDR1 and CDR2 from the germline V gene are SGHTA and FQGNSA. The V end was cut by 2 bases, the J end by 4 bases, with 8 bases between. The CDR3 region is CASSLQDRETQYF. The CDR3 nucleotides read TGTGCCAGCAGCTTACAGGACAGAGAGACCCAGTACTTC. The entire variable domain, with the rest obtained from reference TRBV7-2 and TRBJ2-5, is as follows: GAGVSQSPSNKVTEKGKDVELRCDPISGHTALYWYRQSLGQGLEFLIYFQGNSAPDKSGLPSDRFSAERTGGSVSTLTIQRTQQEDSAVYLCASSLQDRETQYFGPGTRLLVL.

The rearrangement joins TRBV2 to TRBJ2-2; D unclear. This CDR3 is 13 amino acids long. V was shortened by 4 bases and J by 4 bases, with 7 bases between the two germline ends. Germline V gives CDR1 SNHLY, CDR2 FYNNEI. In DNA, the CDR3 is TGTGCCAGCAGTGTTCGGACCACCGGGGAGCTGTTTTTT. Translated: CASSVRTTGELFF.

This chain uses TRBV11-2 with TRBJ1-3; possible D gene TRBD1, 6 bases. CDR1 and CDR2 (germline): SGHAT, FQNNGV. This CDR3 contains 14 residues. Trimming removed 3 bases from V and 7 bases from J, with 13 bases in between. The CDR3 is CASSFLQGLNTIYF. CDR3 DNA sequence: TGTGCCAGCAGCTTCCTACAGGGACTGAACACCATATATTTT.

This clonotype showed up just once. The genes are TRBV13 and TRBJ2-2; weak D call: TRBD2 (6 bases). CDR3 length: 19 amino acids. With 2 bases removed from V and 4 bases from J, the gap between germline ends came to 23 bases. Germline CDR1 is PRHDT and CDR2 is FYEKMQ (reference sequence). CDR3 loop: CASSLWLSRAVGGTGELFF. DNA of the CDR3: TGTGCCAGCAGCTTATGGTTATCGCGAGCGGTGGGGGGCACCGGGGAGCTGTTTTTT. The full variable domain, with the rest looked up from reference TRBV13 and TRBJ2-2, is AAGVIQSPRHLIKEKRETATLKCYPIPRHDTVYWYQQGPGQDPQFLISFYEKMQSDKGSIPDRFSAQQFSDYHSELNMSSLELGDSALYFCASSLWLSRAVGGTGELFFGEGSRLTVL.

This clonotype was seen only a few times. The genes are TRBV27 and TRBJ2-7, with 11 bases identical to TRBD1. CDR3 length: 15 residues. Trimming removed 6 bases from V and 6 bases from J; junction bases left unmatched: 10. Per germline, CDR1 MNHEY and CDR2 SMNVEV (reference sequence). The CDR3 DNA reads as TGTGCCAGCAGCTCTCCGGGACAGGGGGTGGGCGAGCAGTACTTC. It encodes CASSSPGQGVGEQYF.

The chain has TRBV7-2 and TRBJ2-1; 12 positions match TRBD2. The CDR3 length is 15 residues. Germline V gives CDR1 SGHTA, CDR2 FQGNSA. Losses at the gene ends were 5 bases for V and 8 bases for J; bases not matched to a gene: 7. CDR3 protein: CASSRGTSGWDEQFF. CDR3 in DNA: TGTGCCAGCAGCCGTGGGACTAGCGGGTGGGATGAGCAGTTCTTC.

This clonotype has more than one count but fewer than ten. V gene TRBV7-9 combines with J gene TRBJ2-1; 10 bases map to TRBD2. This CDR3 region has 14 residues. Germline lookup yields CDR1 SEHNR and CDR2 FQNEAQ (reference sequence). V lost 6 bases, J lost 7 bases, and 6 bases stayed unmatched. The CDR3 nucleotides read TGTGCCAGCAGGAAGGGACTAGCGAGTAATGAGCAGTTCTTC. Amino acid sequence: CASRKGLASNEQFF.